This TCR beta chain was sequenced in a study of PD-1 blockade in classical Hodgkin lymphoma. The wider study: Every 2 weeks, patients got 3 mg/kg intravenous nivolumab.

Comments on this clone: Its cognate antigen is unknown.

Study conclusions and caveats: Patients were excluded if nivolumab began under 1 year after ASCT (the autologous transplant). It was among complete responders that baseline diversity resembled that of newly diagnosed patients.

Germline CDR1 SGHTA, CDR2 FQGNSA. This CDR3 is built from 14 residues. V lost 7 bases and J 3 bases, leaving 16 bases between the germline ends. Time point given: cycle 4 day 1 (C4D1), after 6 weeks of nivolumab. Exposure to brentuximab vedotin varied, and each patient had relapsed following autologous stem cell transplantation. Complete response, partial response or progressive disease was recorded as best response. Sequenced by immunoSEQ multiplex PCR; TCRdb stores in-frame clones only, minus some. The sample records tens of thousands of clones, roughly 89% being singletons. This material consisted of peripheral blood mononuclear cells (PBMCs), taken before the fourth cycle of nivolumab. The chain employs TRBV7-2 and TRBJ2-7; TRBD1 is a possible D gene (6 bases). The sequence came from a human donor with classical Hodgkin lymphoma. CDR3 sequence (DNA): TGTGCCAGCACCATCTCAGGGGACCACTACGAGCAGTACTTC. This translates into CASTISGDHYEQYF.